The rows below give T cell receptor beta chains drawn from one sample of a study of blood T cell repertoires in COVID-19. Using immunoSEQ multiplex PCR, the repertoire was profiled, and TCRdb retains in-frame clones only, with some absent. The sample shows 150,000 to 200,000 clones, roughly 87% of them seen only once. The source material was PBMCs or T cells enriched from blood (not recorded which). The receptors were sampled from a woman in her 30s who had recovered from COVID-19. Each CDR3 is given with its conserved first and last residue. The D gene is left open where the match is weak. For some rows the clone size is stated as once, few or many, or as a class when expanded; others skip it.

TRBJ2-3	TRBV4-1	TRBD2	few	CASSPLAGGTHTQYF	TGCGCCAGCAGCCCCCTAGCGGGAGGAACTCATACGCAGTATTTT
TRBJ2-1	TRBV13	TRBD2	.	CASSPMTSGDYNEQFF	TGTGCCAGCAGCCCCATGACTAGCGGAGACTACAATGAGCAGTTCTTC
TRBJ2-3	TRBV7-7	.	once	CASSLRGAHTQYF	TGTGCTAGCAGCCTTCGGGGGGCACATACGCAGTATTTT
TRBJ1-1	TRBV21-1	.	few	CASNLHSPRRNTEAFF	TGTGCCAGCAATCTGCACAGCCCCAGACGTAACACTGAAGCTTTCTTT
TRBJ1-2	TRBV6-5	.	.	CASSPEVKGGSYTF	TGTGCCAGCAGTCCCGAGGTGAAGGGAGGCAGCTACACCTTC
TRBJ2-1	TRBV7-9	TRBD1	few	CASSGQQGFSYNEQFF	TGTGCCAGCAGCGGTCAACAGGGGTTCTCCTACAATGAGCAGTTCTTC
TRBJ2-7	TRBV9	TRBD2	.	CASSDPRGVKGSEQYF	TGTGCCAGCAGCGACCCCCGGGGGGTGAAGGGAAGCGAGCAGTACTTC
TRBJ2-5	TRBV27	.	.	CASRKQGIAETQYF	TGTGCCAGCAGAAAACAGGGAATCGCAGAGACCCAGTACTTC
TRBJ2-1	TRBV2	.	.	CASRQRVYNEQFF	TGTGCCAGCCGGCAGCGGGTCTACAATGAGCAGTTCTTC
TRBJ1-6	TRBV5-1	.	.	CASSLGRGNSPLHF	TGCGCCAGCAGCCTAGGACGGGGGAATTCACCCCTCCACTTT
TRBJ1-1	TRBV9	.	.	CASSETALNTEAFF	TGTGCCAGCAGCGAGACAGCCTTGAACACTGAAGCTTTCTTT
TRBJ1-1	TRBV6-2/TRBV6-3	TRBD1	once	CASSQPGQGAKGAFF	TGTGCCAGCAGCCAACCGGGACAGGGGGCCAAGGGAGCTTTCTTT
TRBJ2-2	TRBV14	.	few	CASSQLDYSGELFF	TGTGCCAGCAGCCAATTGGACTACTCAGGGGAGCTGTTTTTT
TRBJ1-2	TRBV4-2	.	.	CASSQVPTGHGYTF	TGTGCCAGCAGCCAAGTACCGACAGGACATGGCTACACCTTC
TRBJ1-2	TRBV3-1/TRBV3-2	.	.	CASSQVYRRSITNYGYTF	TGTGCCAGCAGCCAAGTTTATAGGCGGTCGATTACTAACTATGGCTACACCTTC
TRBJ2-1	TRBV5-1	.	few	CASSFQGPYNEQFF	TGCGCCAGCAGCTTTCAGGGCCCCTACAATGAGCAGTTCTTC
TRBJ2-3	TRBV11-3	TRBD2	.	CASNIAGGLGADTQYF	TGTGCCAGCAACATAGCGGGAGGGCTGGGAGCAGATACGCAGTATTTT
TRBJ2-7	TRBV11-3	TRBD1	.	CASSLARGTGPFYEQYF	TGTGCCAGCAGCTTAGCTCGGGGGACAGGACCCTTCTACGAGCAGTACTTC
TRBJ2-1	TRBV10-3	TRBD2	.	CAIRSLAGNNEQFF	TGTGCCATCAGGTCTCTAGCGGGGAACAATGAGCAGTTCTTC
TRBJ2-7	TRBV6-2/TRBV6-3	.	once	CASNPRDLRYEQYF	TGTGCCAGCAACCCGAGGGACTTGCGATACGAGCAGTACTTC
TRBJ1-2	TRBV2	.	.	CASSGGDYGYTF	TGTGCCAGCAGTGGGGGAGACTATGGCTACACCTTC
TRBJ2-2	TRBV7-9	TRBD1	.	CASSPLPGTGAAGELFF	TGTGCCAGCAGCCCCCTTCCCGGGACAGGGGCGGCCGGGGAGCTGTTTTTT
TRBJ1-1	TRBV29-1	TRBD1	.	CSVKKGQGNTEAFF	TGCAGCGTGAAGAAGGGACAGGGGAACACTGAAGCTTTCTTT
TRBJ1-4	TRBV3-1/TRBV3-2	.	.	CAAGRGSTNEKLFF	TGTGCCGCGGGTCGGGGGTCAACTAATGAAAAACTGTTTTTT
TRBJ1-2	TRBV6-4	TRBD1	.	CASRGTGKFNGYTF	TGTGCCAGCAGAGGGACAGGGAAGTTCAACGGCTACACCTTC
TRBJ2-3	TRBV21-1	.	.	CASSAPRIQRQGENTDTQYF	TGTGCCAGCAGCGCCCCGCGAATACAAAGACAGGGGGAAAACACAGATACGCAGTATTTT
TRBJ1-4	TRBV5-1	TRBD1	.	CASSFTGDTTNEKLFF	TGCGCCAGCAGCTTTACAGGGGACACAACTAATGAAAAACTGTTTTTT
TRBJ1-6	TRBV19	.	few	CASAGTRIASLHF	TGTGCCAGCGCAGGGACAAGAATCGCGTCCCTCCACTTT
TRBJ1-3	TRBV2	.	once	CASSTNRISSGNTIYF	TGTGCCAGCAGTACCAACAGGATTAGCTCTGGAAACACCATATATTTT
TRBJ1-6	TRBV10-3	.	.	CATLAGRNSPLHF	TGTGCCACGCTTGCGGGGCGAAATTCACCCCTCCACTTT
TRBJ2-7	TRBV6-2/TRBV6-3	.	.	CASSYRLDGLSLEQYF	TGTGCCAGCAGTTACCGATTAGACGGGTTGTCCCTCGAGCAGTACTTC
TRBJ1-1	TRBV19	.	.	CASSIEGVNTEAFF	TGTGCCAGTAGTATTGAAGGAGTGAACACTGAAGCTTTCTTT
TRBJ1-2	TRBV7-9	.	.	CASSFSNYGYTF	TGTGCCAGCAGCTTCAGTAACTATGGCTACACCTTC
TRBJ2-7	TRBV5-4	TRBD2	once	CASSNPRAGGSYEQYF	TGTGCCAGCAGCAATCCCAGGGCGGGAGGGTCCTACGAGCAGTACTTC
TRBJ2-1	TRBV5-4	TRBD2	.	CASSFWAGGYNEQFF	TGTGCCAGCAGCTTTTGGGCGGGGGGTTACAATGAGCAGTTCTTC
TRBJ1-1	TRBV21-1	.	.	CASSTNRGRTEAFF	TGTGCCAGCAGCACCAACAGGGGAAGGACTGAAGCTTTCTTT
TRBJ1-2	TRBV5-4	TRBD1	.	CASSVGQGLGYGYTF	TGTGCCAGCAGCGTCGGACAGGGGCTTGGCTATGGCTACACCTTC
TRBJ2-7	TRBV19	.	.	CASSISAGALTYEQYF	TGTGCCAGTAGTATATCGGCAGGGGCGCTTACCTACGAGCAGTACTTC
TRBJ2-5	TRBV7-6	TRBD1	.	CASSLANQGARKTQYF	TGTGCCAGCAGCTTAGCGAATCAGGGGGCAAGGAAGACCCAGTACTTC
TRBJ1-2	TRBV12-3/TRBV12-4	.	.	CASLYRSYGYTF	TGTGCCAGCCTATACAGGAGCTATGGCTACACCTTC
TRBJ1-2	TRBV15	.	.	CATSISGDGYTF	TGTGCCACCAGCATCTCGGGAGATGGCTACACCTTC
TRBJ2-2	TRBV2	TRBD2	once	CASRILAGPTGELFF	TGTGCCAGCAGGATACTAGCGGGCCCCACCGGGGAGCTGTTTTTT
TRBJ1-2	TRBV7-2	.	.	CASSSKDRGINGYTF	TGTGCCAGCAGCTCCAAGGATAGGGGGATTAATGGCTACACCTTC
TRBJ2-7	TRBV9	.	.	CASSLGQSYYEQYF	TGTGCCAGCAGCCTCGGACAGAGCTACTACGAGCAGTACTTC
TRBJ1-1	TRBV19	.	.	CASSLAGLEETEAFF	TGTGCCAGTAGTTTGGCAGGGCTCGAGGAAACTGAAGCTTTCTTT
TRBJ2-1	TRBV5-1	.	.	CASSLERDSNEQFF	TGCGCCAGCAGCTTGGAGAGGGATTCCAATGAGCAGTTCTTC
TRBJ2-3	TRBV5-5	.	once	CASLLQGSDTQYF	TGTGCCAGCCTTCTACAGGGCTCAGATACGCAGTATTTT
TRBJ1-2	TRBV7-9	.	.	CASSPGYGYTF	TGTGCCAGCAGCCCAGGCTATGGCTACACCTTC
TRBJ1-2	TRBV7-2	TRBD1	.	CASSPEGQSYGYTF	TGTGCCAGCAGCCCCGAGGGACAGTCCTATGGCTACACCTTC